Listed below are T cell receptor beta chains from one sample, sequenced in a study of PD-1 blockade in classical Hodgkin lymphoma. The data were produced by immunoSEQ multiplex PCR, yet TCRdb's version contains in-frame clones alone and is incomplete. The sample lists around 9,700 clones, around four fifths seen once, with about 44% in the top ten. Sample: peripheral blood mononuclear cells (PBMCs), taken before the fourth cycle of nivolumab. These receptors were taken from a human donor with classical Hodgkin lymphoma. Both conserved end residues are part of each CDR3. The order of the fields is CDR3 protein, CDR3 DNA, CDR3 length, J gene, clone size, V gene, D gene. A D gene is named only where the DNA matches it firmly. Clone size, where shown, is once, few, many, or a class for clones that have expanded.

CDR3: CASKTGLNSGANVLTF
DNA: TGTGCCAGCAAGACAGGGCTTAACTCTGGGGCCAACGTCCTGACTTTC
length: 16
J: TRBJ2-6
size: NA
V: TRBV9
D: TRBD1

CDR3: CASSQQGYEQYF
DNA: TGTGCCAGCAGCCAACAGGGCTACGAGCAGTACTTC
length: 12
J: TRBJ2-7
size: NA
V: TRBV14
D: NA

CDR3: CASSLVGPYEQYF
DNA: TGTGCCAGCAGCTTAGTCGGGCCTTACGAGCAGTACTTC
length: 13
J: TRBJ2-7
size: NA
V: TRBV11-2
D: NA

CDR3: CASSAYRSSYNEQFF
DNA: TGTGCCAGCAGCGCTTACCGAAGCTCCTACAATGAGCAGTTCTTC
length: 15
J: TRBJ2-1
size: NA
V: TRBV9
D: NA

CDR3: CASSLTGTGSTFLKLFF
DNA: TGTGCCAGCAGCCTAACCGGGACAGGGTCTACCTTTTTAAAACTGTTTTTT
length: 17
J: TRBJ1-4
size: NA
V: TRBV7-9
D: TRBD1

CDR3: CASSLNIHQPQHF
DNA: TGTGCCAGTAGTCTCAACATACATCAGCCCCAGCATTTT
length: 13
J: TRBJ1-5
size: NA
V: TRBV19
D: NA

CDR3: CASSVVMEATIYF
DNA: TGTGCCAGCAGCGTAGTAATGGAGGCCACCATATATTTT
length: 13
J: TRBJ1-3
size: NA
V: TRBV9
D: NA

CDR3: CASRGTGNKAFF
DNA: TGCGCCAGCAGGGGGACAGGGAATAAAGCTTTCTTT
length: 12
J: TRBJ1-1
size: once
V: TRBV10-1
D: TRBD1

CDR3: CASSPGQNTEAFF
DNA: TGTGCCAGCTCACCGGGGCAGAACACTGAAGCTTTCTTT
length: 13
J: TRBJ1-1
size: NA
V: TRBV18
D: NA

CDR3: CASSVAGFNEQFF
DNA: TGTGCCAGCAGCGTAGCGGGATTCAATGAGCAGTTCTTC
length: 13
J: TRBJ2-1
size: NA
V: TRBV9
D: NA

CDR3: CASSLTHSLGNTIYF
DNA: TGTGCCAGCAGCTTAACCCACTCTCTCGGAAACACCATATATTTT
length: 15
J: TRBJ1-3
size: NA
V: TRBV11-2
D: NA

CDR3: CACGRGRYPTNEKLFF
DNA: TGTGCCTGCGGGAGGGGGCGATACCCAACTAATGAAAAACTGTTTTTT
length: 16
J: TRBJ1-4
size: once
V: TRBV30
D: TRBD1

CDR3: CASTRDSLNEKLFF
DNA: TGTGCCAGCACCCGGGACAGTCTAAATGAAAAACTGTTTTTT
length: 14
J: TRBJ1-4
size: NA
V: TRBV6-5
D: TRBD1

CDR3: CARLGGYTF
DNA: TGTGCCCGTTTAGGTGGCTACACCTTC
length: 9
J: TRBJ1-2
size: NA
V: TRBV7-3
D: NA

CDR3: CASSFGGRVGNEQFF
DNA: TGTGCCAGCAGCTTCGGGGGGAGGGTTGGTAATGAGCAGTTCTTC
length: 15
J: TRBJ2-1
size: NA
V: TRBV5-6
D: TRBD2

CDR3: CSVGEGGNSPLHF
DNA: TGCAGCGTTGGTGAGGGAGGTAATTCACCCCTCCACTTT
length: 13
J: TRBJ1-6
size: NA
V: TRBV29-1
D: NA